Listed below are T cell receptor beta chains from one sample, sequenced in a study of read filtering for tumor transcriptome and immune sequencing. MiXCR, applied by TCRdb to the reads, yields one record per CDR3 protein. In the table there are under 150,000 distinct CDR3 sequences, roughly 13% of which are singletons. Sequenced input: a population of CD138-negative cells sorted from bone marrow. The receptors stem from a donor over 35 with multiple myeloma. Each CDR3 is given with its conserved first and last residue. A D gene is named only where the DNA matches it firmly. The size entry is marked missing in some rows and otherwise reads once, few, many or a size class.

>TRBD1|TRBJ1-1|TRBV5-1|many
TGCGCCAGCAGCTTAGGGACAGGTCGGGTGTACACTGAAGCTTTCTTT
CASSLGTGRVYTEAFF
>.|TRBJ1-3|TRBV5-1|few
TGCGCCAGCAGCTTATCGGACCCCCGGGCTGGAAACACCATATATTTT
CASSLSDPRAGNTIYF
>.|TRBJ2-1|TRBV30|many
TGTGCCTGGAGCGTCAGTCGGAATGAGCAGTTCTTC
CAWSVSRNEQFF
>.|TRBJ1-5|TRBV19|many
TGTGCCAGTAGCCTAAGGGCTCAGCCCCAGCATTTT
CASSLRAQPQHF
>.|TRBJ1-5|TRBV10-3|many
TGTGCCATCAGTGAGTTTAGGGGGGGCACACAAGGTCAGCCCCAGCATTTT
CAISEFRGGTQGQPQHF
>TRBD2|TRBJ2-1|TRBV27|many
TGTGCCAGCAGTTTTATCCCGGGGGGTTACAATGAGCAGTTCTTC
CASSFIPGGYNEQFF
>.|TRBJ1-1|TRBV14|few
TGTGCCAGCAGCCCATCGCTGAACACTGAAGCTTTCTTT
CASSPSLNTEAFF
>TRBD1|TRBJ2-2|TRBV5-1|.
TGCGCCAGCAGCATGCGGGGACAGGCGTTCGGGGAGCTGTTTTTT
CASSMRGQAFGELFF
>.|TRBJ1-4|TRBV20-1|many
TGCAGTGCTAGAGAATGGGGCTTTGCAACTAATGAAAAACTGTTTTTT
CSAREWGFATNEKLFF
>.|TRBJ1-1|TRBV18|many
TGTGCCAGCTCACGACCCGTAGGACAGAGAGAGAACACTGAAGCTTTCTTT
CASSRPVGQRENTEAFF
>.|TRBJ2-7|TRBV11-2|many
TGTGCCAGCAGCTTCCGTTCCTACGAGCAGTACTTC
CASSFRSYEQYF
>TRBD1|TRBJ2-3|TRBV3-1|many
TGTGCCAGCAGCCAAGGGGTAACAGGGGGCGGCACAGATACGCAGTATTTT
CASSQGVTGGGTDTQYF
>.|TRBJ2-3|TRBV20-1|few
TGCAGTGCTAGAGATGTGGGAGGAATAATCGCAGATACGCAGTATTTT
CSARDVGGIIADTQYF
>.|TRBJ2-1|TRBV20-1|many
TGCAGCCCATCGACTGGTAATGAGCAGTTCTTC
CSPSTGNEQFF
>TRBD1|TRBJ2-1|TRBV7-9|many
TGTGCCAGCAGCTTCCCGAGACAGGGCTGGAATGAGCAGTTCTTC
CASSFPRQGWNEQFF
>.|TRBJ2-5|TRBV21-1|many
TGTGCCAGCAGCAAAGTTCTCTTTCGAGGGACCTCGCGGGAGACCCAGTACTTC
CASSKVLFRGTSRETQYF
>TRBD2|TRBJ2-1|TRBV7-3|many
TGTGCCAGCAGCCCCTGGGTAGCGGGAGGTCGGAATGAGCAGTTCTTC
CASSPWVAGGRNEQFF
>TRBD1|TRBJ2-1|TRBV24-1|.
TGTGCCACCAATGATAGCGGACAGGGCGACCGGAATGAGCAGTTCTTC
CATNDSGQGDRNEQFF
>TRBD2|TRBJ2-1|TRBV20-1|many
TGCAGTGCTTCCCGACTAGCGGGAGCGGGGAACAATGAGCAGTTCTTC
CSASRLAGAGNNEQFF
>.|TRBJ2-4|TRBV10-3|once
TGTGCCATCAGTGGGGGGACAAGGGCCTCCAAAAACATTCAGTACTTC
CAISGGTRASKNIQYF
>TRBD2|TRBJ2-1|TRBV7-6|many
TGTGCCAGCAGCTCCCTAAGGACTAGCGGAGTTAGCTCCTACAATGAGCAGTTCTTC
CASSSLRTSGVSSYNEQFF
>TRBD2|TRBJ2-7|TRBV20-1|many
TGCAGTGCTTCGCGGGAGGAACACGAGCAGTACTTC
CSASREEHEQYF